This T cell receptor beta chain emerged from a study of T cells in Graves' hyperthyroidism and ophthalmopathy (dated 2019 in TCRdb). About the full investigation: Peripheral blood samples were taken at the time of initial diagnosis, prior to any treatment. Prospective prediction of ophthalmopathy was tested in an independent validation cohort consisting of 18 to 20 hyperthyroidism patients and approximately 16 patients who later progressed to ophthalmopathy. According to the paper, TCR Vbeta CDR3 sequencing was carried out on 135 peripheral blood samples, which came from around 43 ophthalmopathy, about 75 hyperthyroidism and 17 progressor patients. The 100 discovery patients were randomly divided into training and test sets at a 7:3 ratio. After blood sampling, hyperthyroidism patients were treated with methimazole at a starting dose of 30 mg daily, and ophthalmopathy patients were treated with high-dose intravenous methylprednisolone. In addition, the study compared T-cell repertoires in thyroid tissue and in blood from roughly 6 Graves' hyperthyroidism patients. To identify distinguishing TCR V-J signatures, a discovery cohort of around 98 patients was used, comprising approximately 40 with Graves' ophthalmopathy and around 60 with stable Graves' hyperthyroidism. What the work shows at the level of the full study, not this receptor alone: In validation, the model predicted progression to ophthalmopathy a median of 6.5 months before onset, with 70% to 71% sensitivity and more than 72% specificity. Blood samples also contained most of the expanded thyroid clonotypes (frequency above 0.001), which suggests that blood repertoires may reflect thyroid immune responses. No statistical method was used to set the sample size in advance, and investigators knew the group allocation. Ophthalmopathy was separated from stable hyperthyroidism by a 13 V-J signature model, with approximately 89% sensitivity and about 81% specificity obtained in cross-validation and 80%/75% obtained in testing.

This clonotype was detected many times. Its antigen is not yet known. Per-base quality was not reported, and no clone a single base away is much larger than it. TCR beta CDR3 regions were amplified from RNA transcripts. For the first round of RT-PCR on the TCR CDR3, the HTBI primer set was used together with the Qiagen OneStep RT-PCR kit. Libraries were constructed in a second round of multiplex PCR, after which size selection and purification were performed. Sequencing of the libraries was done on an Illumina HiSeq2000 using paired-end 100 bp reads. Turning to the authors' computational methods: SOAPnuke was used to process the raw data, with reads discarded if the reads contained adapters or uncalled bases, had a mean Phred below 15, or lacked an exact constant-primer or identifier match. High-quality paired reads were merged with COPE v1.2.5, and unique nucleotide sequences were defined as clonotypes. Clonotypes were aligned to IMGT TRBV, TRBD and TRBJ reference segments using MiTCR v1.1. Analysis was restricted to V-J combinations with a frequency above 0.0001, which covered about 99% of repertoires. The TCS score was defined as the ratio of F50 (clonal expansion) to E x V (chaos), calculated using BLOSUM62-based TCRdist between CDR3 peptides within each V-J. Welch's t-statistics and random forest reduced around 510 V-J features to roughly 13, which were used in a naive Bayes classifier (R e1071). The public reads were quality trimmed at Q25 with fastp and then assembled into clones with MiXCR by TCRdb, keeping productive beta chains. Under each unique CDR3 protein, matching rows form one entry showing the most common genes and DNA. It is TCRdb's table, rather than the study itself, that gives the V and J calls and clone size. The sample profile shows nearly 600,000 distinct CDR3 sequences; around 14% of them were found once. Clones ranked in the top ten supply 7% to 9% of the sample.

Via the germline V gene (reference sequence), CDR1 is DFQATT and CDR2 SNEGSKA. The CDR3, cysteine through phenylalanine, is 12 amino acids long. Just CDR3 DNA is preserved here, 36 bases in frame from base 1. Trimming takes 2 bases from V and 2 bases from J, and the germline ends sit 7 bases apart. Moderately to severely active disease, a Clinical Activity Score of at least 3, a NOSPECS grade of at least 4, and a duration under 3 months were present in ophthalmopathy patients. Any patient with an uncontrolled infection, another autoimmune disease, pregnancy or lactation was excluded. Diagnoses relied on clinical symptoms, serum thyroxine and TRAb, thyroid ultrasound and orbital computed tomography. Ficoll-Paque density gradient centrifugation was used to isolate PBMCs from approximately 11 ml of fresh peripheral blood. Total RNA was extracted with Trizol reagent, and quality was checked on an Agilent 2100 Bioanalyzer.

Recombination linked TRBV20-1 to TRBJ2-7; the D gene identity is not certain. The sample consisted of blood. This TCR was recovered from a woman aged 18-29 years with Graves' ophthalmopathy. Here is the DNA: TGCAGTGCTAGATTACCCCCCTACGAGCAGTACTTC. Translation gives CSARLPPYEQYF.